The 3 T cell receptor beta chains below come from one sample, sequenced in a study of T-cell reconstitution after alpha-beta-depleted transplantation in children. Construction of the TCRbeta library involved unique molecular identifiers. Each CDR3 protein is one row after TCRdb ran MiXCR on the PCR reads. Counted here are approximately 520,000 distinct CDR3 sequences, about 10% occurring once; the ten biggest clones make up about 14%. The starting material was PBMCs, mostly from graft donor cells, obtained 180 days after TCRalphabeta/CD19-depleted stem cell transplant. These TCRs come from a female patient between 2 and 15 years old who had a stem cell transplant for aplastic anemia, so the T cells may come from the graft donor.

The chain employs TRBV28 and TRBJ2-1; 8 bases are a match to TRBD2. CDR1 and CDR2 from the germline V gene are MDHEN and SYDVKM. With 6 bases clipped from V and 4 bases from J, the junction kept 14 bases outside the gene matches. The CDR3 contains 17 residues. In DNA, the CDR3 is TGTGCCAGCAGCCGGGGGGGGGCTATATTAGGTTACAATGAGCAGTTCTTC. Translating it yields CASSRGGAILGYNEQFF. Full variable domain (rest looked up from reference TRBV28 and TRBJ2-1): DVKVTQSSRYLVKRTGEKVFLECVQDMDHENMFWYRQDPGLGLRLIYFSYDVKMKEKGDIPEGYSVSREKKERFSLILESASTNQTSMYLCASSRGGAILGYNEQFFGPGTRLTVL.

In this sample, this clonotype turned up many times. CDR3 nucleotide sequence: TGTGCCACCAGCGGAAGTCCGGGACTTTACACCGGGGAGCTGTTTTTT. It specifies CATSGSPGLYTGELFF. The chain recombines TRBV15 with TRBJ2-2, with D perhaps TRBD2 (6 bases). The CDR3 covers 16 residues. V lost 5 bases, J lost 3 bases, and 16 bases lay in between. Germline CDR1 reads LNHNV; CDR2 reads YYDKDF (reference sequence).

This clonotype showed up just a few times. V and J are TRBV12-3 or TRBV12-4 and TRBJ1-2; 7 bases line up with TRBD1. Unmatched junction bases numbered 9, after V lost 6 bases and J lost 8 bases. The CDR3 has 13 residues. CDR3: CASRDTGEGGYTF. CDR3 nucleotide sequence: TGTGCCAGCAGGGATACAGGGGAAGGGGGCTACACCTTC.